This TCR beta chain was captured by sequencing in a study of T cells in Graves' hyperthyroidism and ophthalmopathy. As for the study in general: Before any treatment, at initial diagnosis, peripheral blood was collected.

The study defined stable Graves' hyperthyroidism as no ophthalmopathy progression within 18 months. From approximately 9.3 ml of fresh peripheral blood, PBMCs were isolated. It was RNA transcripts that yielded the amplified TCR beta CDR3 regions. HTBI primers were the set used in a first-round RT-PCR of the TCR CDR3. TCRdb fed the multiplex PCR reads into MiXCR, producing one record per CDR3 protein. Among 650,000 to 750,000 distinct CDR3 sequences listed, 14% were seen once. There are 15 residues in the CDR3. CDR1 is SGHTA, CDR2 FQGNSA, per germline. Trimming took off 4 bases at V and 1 base at J, with 12 bases between the two ends. This clonotype occurred a few times.

This chain connects TRBV7-2 to TRBJ2-3; D not certain. Sequencing was carried out using blood. The TCR originated in a woman under 30 with Graves' hyperthyroidism. CDR3 region: CASSSTPTGTDTQYF. As DNA, the CDR3 is TGTGCCAGCAGCTCTACACCAACGGGCACAGATACGCAGTATTTT.